This T cell receptor (beta chain) derives from a study of blood T cell repertoires in COVID-19. Study background: From T cells, B-cell-depleted T cells, or PBMCs came the material, which was cDNA or gDNA.

Sequenced by immunoSEQ multiplex PCR; TCRdb stores in-frame clones only, minus some. Among 68,000 or so clones listed, around 79% were seen once. V shed 4 bases, J shed 3 bases, and the junction held 11 bases outside the gene matches. The CDR3 loop spans 17 amino acids. In germline, CDR1 is SGHVS, CDR2 FNYEAQ. The sequence was obtained from a human donor in a cohort sampled during active COVID-19. Sequencing used peripheral blood. The chain recombines TRBV7-6 with TRBJ2-1; 8 bases align to TRBD2. This chain's CDR3 is CASSSRGAGGFYNEQFF. In DNA form, the CDR3 reads TGTGCCAGCAGCTCCCGGGGGGCGGGAGGTTTCTACAATGAGCAGTTCTTC.